This entry is about one T cell receptor beta chain. It has no known antigen specificity. No much larger clonotype is one base removed from it; base qualities were not supplied. Library prep was done by the immunoSEQ multiplex PCR assay. TCRdb re-hosts the immuneACCESS table, in-frame sequences only. Its copies lack some clones; in the studies checked, an unresolved V gene accounts for under half of them, and the cause for the rest is not known. Within this sample are roughly 100,000 clones, with under 95% of them counted one time only. 1.6% of the sample is in the top ten clones. The entry originates in a study of T cell changes during pregnancy in multiple sclerosis (dated by TCRdb to about 2019). About the investigation overall: Changes in the T cell repertoire over the course of pregnancy were examined in this study in women with multiple sclerosis.

Including the terminal cysteine and phenylalanine, the CDR3 comprises 15 residues. Solely the CDR3 DNA is kept, with 45 bases framed from the first base. The V and J ends are trimmed by 4 bases and 0 bases, leaving 14 bases between them. The germline V gene (reference sequence) supplies CDR1 SGHKS and CDR2 YYEKEE. This TCR came from a female donor with multiple sclerosis, enrolled in a pregnancy study. The sequencing here drew on peripheral blood, taken after pregnancy. The rearrangement joined TRBV5-5 to TRBJ2-7; the D gene is perhaps TRBD1, from 6 matching bases. The DNA is as follows: TGTGCCAGCAGCCGGACAGCATCCAACTCCTACGAGCAGTACTTC. Protein translation: CASSRTASNSYEQYF. Reference TRBV5-5 and TRBJ2-7 proteins supply the regions before and after the CDR3; the full variable domain is: DAGVTQSPTHLIKTRGQQVTLRCSPISGHKSVSWYQQVLGQGPQFIFQYYEKEERGRGNFPDRFSARQFPNYSSELNVNALLLGDSALYLCASSRTASNSYEQYFGPGTRLTVT.